This T cell receptor beta chain stems from a study of technical replicates of blood from a few donors. V shed 3 bases, J shed 8 bases, and the junction held 7 bases outside the gene matches. The CDR3 extends over 15 amino acids. Germline V gene lookup returns CDR1 MGHRA and CDR2 YSYEKL. Sequencing used immunoSEQ multiplex PCR; TCRdb keeps in-frame clones, though not all of them. In the table there are 100,000 or so clones, over 85% of which are singletons. Sequences were obtained from T cells isolated from PBMCs. The gene calls are TRBV4-1 and TRBJ1-2; 12 nucleotides match TRBD1. The sequence was obtained from a human donor in good health. CDR3 nucleotides: TGCGCCAGCAGCCACGGGACAGGGGGCGCAAGAGGCTACACCTTC. The encoded protein is CASSHGTGGARGYTF.